This entry lists 6 T cell receptor beta chains sequenced from one sample in a study of T cells in localized non-small cell lung cancer. Repertoires were generated with immunoSEQ multiplex PCR, while TCRdb's copy carries only in-frame clones and drops some. The sample carries around 26,000 clones, about 84% recorded once. The sequencing used peripheral blood, collected before any cancer treatment. These receptors were taken from a man aged 40 to 69 with stage III squamous cell lung carcinoma.

The chain carries TRBV9 and TRBJ1-1; D not resolved. This CDR3 contains 13 residues. Germline lookup yields CDR1 SGDLS and CDR2 YYNGEE. Trimming left V 0 bases short and J 5 bases short, with 8 bases between. The CDR3 DNA reads as TGTGCCAGCAGCGTAGGGACGGGGACTGAAGCTTTCTTT. Its protein is CASSVGTGTEAFF.

V is TRBV30 and J is TRBJ2-3; tentatively, D is TRBD1 or TRBD2 (5 bases each). Germline V CDR1 and CDR2: GTSNPN, SVGIG (reference sequence). Deletions cut 5 bases from V and 9 bases from J, with 18 bases between. The CDR3 totals 13 residues. As DNA, the CDR3 is TGTGCCTGGGCTTACGGTCTTTGGGACACGCAGTATTTT. Protein product: CAWAYGLWDTQYF.

In nucleotides, the CDR3 is TGTGCCAGCGGGGTGACTAGCGGGGGATTCAATGAGCAGTTCTTC. Amino acid sequence: CASGVTSGGFNEQFF. This rearrangement joins TRBV6-1 to TRBJ2-1; 12 bases are shared with TRBD2. Trimming cost V 8 bases and J 6 bases; bases outside gene matches: 8. Germline CDR1 MNHNS, CDR2 SASEGT. The CDR3 contains 15 residues.

The chain links TRBV4-2 to TRBJ1-2; D not resolved. The CDR3 length is 14 residues. Trimming took off 5 bases at V and 5 bases at J, with 15 bases between the two ends. Germline V gene data show CDR1 as LGHNA and CDR2 as YNFKEQ. CDR3 nucleotide sequence: TGTGCCAGCAGCGACCGCGACACCCTATATGGCTACACCTTC. Its protein is CASSDRDTLYGYTF.

The chain uses TRBV4-2 and TRBJ1-1; no reliable D call. V lost 0 bases and J lost 0, with 5 bases in between. Looked up from germline, CDR1 is LGHNA and CDR2 is YNFKEQ. There are 14 residues in the CDR3. The CDR3 region has the DNA TGTGCCAGCAGCCAAGATCTGCTGAACACTGAAGCTTTCTTT. Encoded protein: CASSQDLLNTEAFF.

With respect to this clone: An end of the junction differs from the germline gene, which may be a read error. The chain has TRBV7-7 and TRBJ2-5; no clear D. CDR3 length equals 13 residues. CDR1 and CDR2 from the germline V gene are SSHAT and FNYEAQ (reference sequence). CDR3 in amino acids: CASSFQTQETQYF. In nucleotides, the CDR3 is TGTGCTAGCAGCTTCCAAACCCAAGAGACCCAGTACTTC.